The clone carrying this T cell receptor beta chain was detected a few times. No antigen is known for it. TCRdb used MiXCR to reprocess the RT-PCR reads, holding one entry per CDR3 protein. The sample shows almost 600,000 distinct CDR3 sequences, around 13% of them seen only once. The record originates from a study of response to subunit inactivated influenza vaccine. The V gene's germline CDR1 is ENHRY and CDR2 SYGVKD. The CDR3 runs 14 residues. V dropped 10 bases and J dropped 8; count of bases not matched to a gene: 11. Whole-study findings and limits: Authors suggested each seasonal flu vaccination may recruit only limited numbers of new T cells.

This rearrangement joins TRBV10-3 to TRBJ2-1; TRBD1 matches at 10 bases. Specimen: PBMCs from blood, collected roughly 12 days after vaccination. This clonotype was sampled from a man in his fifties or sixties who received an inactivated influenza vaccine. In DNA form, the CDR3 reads TGTGCCACTACGACTGGACAGGGGGTCTATGAGCAGTTCTTC. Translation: CATTTGQGVYEQFF.